This T cell receptor beta chain appears in the sequencing data of a study of blood T cell repertoires in COVID-19. Study information: Italy, Spain and the United States were the sources of the convalescent and acute COVID-19 samples. From T cells, B-cell-depleted T cells, or PBMCs came the material, which was cDNA or gDNA.

A remark on this clone: Other DNA sequences in the sample encode the same CDR3.

Per the original methods: Counts of nucleated cells, estimated from reference gene primer amplification, were obtained. Method: immunoSEQ multiplex PCR; TCRdb's copy keeps in-frame clones and lacks some. The D gene and trimming were derived from the DNA, and the V and J assignments and clone size from that table. The repertoire holds approximately 300,000 clones, with roughly 86% as singletons. The sequence came from a woman aged 45 to 65 with acute or convalescent COVID-19. Sequencing input: peripheral blood.

The CDR3 reads CASSSLRLTGAGANVLTF. The CDR3 DNA reads TGTGCCAGCAGCTCCCTAAGGCTCACAGGAGCTGGGGCCAACGTCCTGACTTTC. The chain combines TRBV11-2 with TRBJ2-6, with D possibly being TRBD1 (5 bases). V dropped 4 bases and J dropped 2 bases, with 18 bases sitting between them. The CDR3 runs to 18 residues. The germline CDR1 and CDR2 sequences are SGHAT and FQNNGV.